This T cell receptor (beta chain) originates from a study of T cells in Graves' hyperthyroidism and ophthalmopathy. Germline values: CDR1 WSHSY, CDR2 SAAADI. The CDR3 is made up of 15 amino acids. Between the trimmed V and J ends, which lost 10 bases and 5 bases, there was a span of 21 bases. This clonotype has ten or more counts. Amplified regions were TCR beta CDR3 sequences from RNA transcripts. Carried out on the TCR CDR3, a first-round RT-PCR used the HTBI primer set. TCRdb re-called the multiplex PCR reads with MiXCR, one entry per CDR3 protein. The sample records just under 750,000 distinct CDR3 sequences, around a third being singletons.

V is TRBV10-2 and J is TRBJ1-5, with a tentative D call TRBD1 (5 bases). Source material: blood. The clonotype originates from a woman in her forties with Graves' hyperthyroidism. The CDR3 nucleotides read TGCGCCACCCGGGCGGGGGGATCAGCCCATCAGCCCCAGCATTTT. It yields the protein CATRAGGSAHQPQHF.